This T cell receptor beta chain was captured in a study of blood T cell repertoires in COVID-19. Study background: T cells, B-cell-depleted T cells, or PBMCs provided the cDNA or gDNA that served as material.

Germline assignment: CDR1 SQVTM and CDR2 ANQGSEA. The CDR3 contains 13 residues. Original handling: Estimation of nucleated cell counts relied on the amplification of reference gene primers. The table came from immunoSEQ multiplex PCR; TCRdb's copy has only in-frame clones and leaves some out. From that table come the V and J calls and clone size; the DNA was used to work out D and trimming. The table includes 200,000 to 250,000 clones, 87% detected once. This clone appeared once. Membership in each cohort depended on participant-reported clinical history. The chain has TRBV29-1 and TRBJ2-2; 10 bases are shared with TRBD1. The sample comprised PBMCs or T cells enriched from blood (not recorded which). This TCR was recovered from a man between 18 and 35 years old with acute COVID-19. The chain's CDR3 is CTGTGENTGELFF. The CDR3 bases are TGCACCGGGACAGGGGAGAACACCGGGGAGCTGTTTTTT.